The source of this T cell receptor (beta chain) is a study of blood T cells in healthy people across ages. Whole-study context: Using template switching, researchers captured about one barcoded beta molecule for each two T cells.

Comments on this clonotype: Its matching antigen is unknown.

The CDR3 has 14 amino acids. Germline CDR1 SGDLS, CDR2 YYNGEE. V shed 0 bases and J shed 0 bases, with 7 bases lying between them. Notes on the study in general: When one million T cells were used, diversity estimates were thought to be underestimates.

Next came a second PCR, run for about 7 to 12 cycles, which used a sample-barcoded 5' primer along with a J-beta primer mix. TCRdb passed the 5' RACE reads through MiXCR, listing each CDR3 protein once. The data contain around 500,000 distinct CDR3 sequences, approximately 26% of them seen just once; the ten biggest clones take up approximately 3.6%. The same data also went into a second study, on T cells of mothers and their children. That paper states: Each donor was one of three healthy Caucasian mothers or one of their six children. Overlap ran slightly, non-significantly higher for related than unrelated mother-child pairs.

Specimen: blood. The chain uses TRBV9 and TRBJ2-7; D uncertain. This receptor was identified in a boy between 2 and 10 years old in good health. The CDR3 DNA reads as TGTGCCAGCAGCGTAGCTGTCGACTCCTACGAGCAGTACTTC. As protein: CASSVAVDSYEQYF.